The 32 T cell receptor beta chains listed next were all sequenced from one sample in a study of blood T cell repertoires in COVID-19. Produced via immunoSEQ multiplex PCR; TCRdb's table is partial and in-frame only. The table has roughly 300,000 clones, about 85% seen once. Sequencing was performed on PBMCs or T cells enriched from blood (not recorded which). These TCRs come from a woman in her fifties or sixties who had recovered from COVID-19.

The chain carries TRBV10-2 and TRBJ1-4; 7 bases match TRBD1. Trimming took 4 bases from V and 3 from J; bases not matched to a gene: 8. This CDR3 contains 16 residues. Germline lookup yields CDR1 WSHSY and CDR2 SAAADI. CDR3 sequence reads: CASSAPSQGANEKLFF. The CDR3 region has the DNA TGCGCCAGCAGTGCACCCTCGCAGGGGGCTAATGAAAAACTGTTTTTT.

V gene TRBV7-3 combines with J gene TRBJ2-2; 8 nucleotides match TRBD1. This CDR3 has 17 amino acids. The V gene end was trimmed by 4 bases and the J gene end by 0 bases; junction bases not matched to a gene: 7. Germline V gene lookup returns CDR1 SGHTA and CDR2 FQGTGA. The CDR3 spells CASSSPRTGPNTGELFF. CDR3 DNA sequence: TGTGCCAGCAGCTCCCCCCGGACAGGGCCGAACACCGGGGAGCTGTTTTTT.

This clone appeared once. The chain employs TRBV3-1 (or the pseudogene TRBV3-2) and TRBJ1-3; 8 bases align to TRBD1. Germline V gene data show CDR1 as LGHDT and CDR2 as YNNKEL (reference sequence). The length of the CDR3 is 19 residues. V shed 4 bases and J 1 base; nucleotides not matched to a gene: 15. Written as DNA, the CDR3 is TGTGCCAGCAGCCGGAAAGGGGGGACAGGAGGGCGTTCTGGAAACACCATATATTTT. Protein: CASSRKGGTGGRSGNTIYF.

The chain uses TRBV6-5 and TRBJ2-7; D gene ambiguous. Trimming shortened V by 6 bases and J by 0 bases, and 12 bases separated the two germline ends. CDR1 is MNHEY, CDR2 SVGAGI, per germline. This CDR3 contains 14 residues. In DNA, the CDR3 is TGTGCCAGCAGCCCCCAGCGTAGCTCCTACGAGCAGTACTTC. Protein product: CASSPQRSSYEQYF.

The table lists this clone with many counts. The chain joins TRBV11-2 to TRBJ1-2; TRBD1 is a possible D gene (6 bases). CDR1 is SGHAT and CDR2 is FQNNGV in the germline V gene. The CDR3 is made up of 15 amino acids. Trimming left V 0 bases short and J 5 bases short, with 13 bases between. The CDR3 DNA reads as TGTGCCAGCAGCTTAGACCCGGGACACCTTTATGGCTACACCTTC. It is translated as CASSLDPGHLYGYTF.

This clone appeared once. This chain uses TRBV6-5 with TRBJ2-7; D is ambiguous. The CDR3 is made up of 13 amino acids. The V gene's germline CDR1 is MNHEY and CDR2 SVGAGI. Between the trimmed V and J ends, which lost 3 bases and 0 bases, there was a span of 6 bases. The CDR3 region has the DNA TGTGCCAGCAGTTATAAGAGCTCCTACGAGCAGTACTTC. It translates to CASSYKSSYEQYF.

CDR3 DNA: TGTGCCACCAAAGGACTAGCTTTCTCCGGGGAGCTGTTTTTT. It is translated as CATKGLAFSGELFF. The chain uses TRBV15 and TRBJ2-2; 8 positions match TRBD2. Trimming cost V 7 bases and J 6 bases; bases outside gene matches: 7. Per germline, CDR1 LNHNV and CDR2 YYDKDF (reference sequence). The CDR3 is made up of 14 amino acids.

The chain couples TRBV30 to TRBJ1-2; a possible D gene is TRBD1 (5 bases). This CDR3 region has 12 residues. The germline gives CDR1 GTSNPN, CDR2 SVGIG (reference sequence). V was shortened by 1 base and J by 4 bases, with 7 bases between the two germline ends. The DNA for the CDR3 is TGTGCCTGGAGTGGACAGTTCTATGGCTACACCTTC. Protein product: CAWSGQFYGYTF.

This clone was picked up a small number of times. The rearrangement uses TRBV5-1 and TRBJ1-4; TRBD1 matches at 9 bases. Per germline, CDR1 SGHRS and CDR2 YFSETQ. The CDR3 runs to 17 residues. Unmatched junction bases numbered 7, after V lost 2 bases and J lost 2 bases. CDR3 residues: CASSLTGQGFTNEKLFF. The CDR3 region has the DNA TGCGCCAGCAGCTTAACGGGACAGGGATTTACTAATGAAAAACTGTTTTTT.

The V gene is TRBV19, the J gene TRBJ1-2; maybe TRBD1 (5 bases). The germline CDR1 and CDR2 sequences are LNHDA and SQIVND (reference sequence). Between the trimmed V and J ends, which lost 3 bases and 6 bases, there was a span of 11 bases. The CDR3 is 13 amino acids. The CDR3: CASSISGKDGYTF. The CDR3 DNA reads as TGTGCCAGTAGTATTTCAGGGAAGGATGGCTACACCTTC.

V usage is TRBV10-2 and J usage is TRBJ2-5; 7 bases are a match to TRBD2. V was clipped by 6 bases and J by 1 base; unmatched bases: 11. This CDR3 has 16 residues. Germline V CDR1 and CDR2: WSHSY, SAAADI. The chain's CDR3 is CASRGSGAGPQETQYF. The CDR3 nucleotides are TGCGCCAGCAGGGGGAGCGGGGCGGGTCCCCAAGAGACCCAGTACTTC.

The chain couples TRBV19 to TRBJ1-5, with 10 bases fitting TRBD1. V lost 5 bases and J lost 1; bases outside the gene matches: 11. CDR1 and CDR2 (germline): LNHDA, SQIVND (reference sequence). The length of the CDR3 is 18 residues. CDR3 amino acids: CASSLTGTGEVSNQPQHF. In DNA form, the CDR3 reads TGTGCCAGTAGTCTCACCGGGACAGGGGAAGTGAGCAATCAGCCCCAGCATTTT.

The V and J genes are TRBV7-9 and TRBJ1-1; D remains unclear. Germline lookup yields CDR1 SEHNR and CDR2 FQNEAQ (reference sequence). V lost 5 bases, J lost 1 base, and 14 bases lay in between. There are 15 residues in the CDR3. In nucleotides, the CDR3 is TGTGCCAGCAGCCCAAGAAGGAGGCCGAACACTGAAGCTTTCTTT. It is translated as CASSPRRRPNTEAFF.

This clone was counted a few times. The CDR3 DNA follows: TGTGCCATCAGTGAGTCGGAGCAGCCCCAGCATTTT. Residues: CAISESEQPQHF. This rearrangement joins TRBV10-3 to TRBJ1-5; D gene uncertain. Per the germline V gene, CDR1 is ENHRY and CDR2 is SYGVKD. V was pared by 0 bases and J by 7 bases, with 4 bases between. The CDR3 totals 12 residues.

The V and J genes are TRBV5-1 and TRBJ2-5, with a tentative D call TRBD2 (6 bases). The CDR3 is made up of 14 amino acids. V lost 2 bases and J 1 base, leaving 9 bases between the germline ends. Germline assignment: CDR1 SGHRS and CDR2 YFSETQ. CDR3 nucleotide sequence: TGCGCCAGCAGCTTTGGAGGGACCCAAGAGACCCAGTACTTC. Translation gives CASSFGGTQETQYF.

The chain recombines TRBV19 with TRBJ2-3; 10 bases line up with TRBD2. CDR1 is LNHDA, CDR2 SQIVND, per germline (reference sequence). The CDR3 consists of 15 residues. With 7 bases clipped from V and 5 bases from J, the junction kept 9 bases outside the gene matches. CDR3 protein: CASKRLAGAVDTQYF. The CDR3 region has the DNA TGTGCCAGTAAGCGCCTAGCGGGGGCGGTAGATACGCAGTATTTT.

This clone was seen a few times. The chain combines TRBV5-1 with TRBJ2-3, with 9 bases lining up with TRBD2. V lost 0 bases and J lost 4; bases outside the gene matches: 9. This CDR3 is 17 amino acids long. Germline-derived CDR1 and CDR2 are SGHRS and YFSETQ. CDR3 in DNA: TGCGCCAGCAGCTTGGCCTTGGGTAGCGGGAGTGCAGATACGCAGTATTTT. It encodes CASSLALGSGSADTQYF.

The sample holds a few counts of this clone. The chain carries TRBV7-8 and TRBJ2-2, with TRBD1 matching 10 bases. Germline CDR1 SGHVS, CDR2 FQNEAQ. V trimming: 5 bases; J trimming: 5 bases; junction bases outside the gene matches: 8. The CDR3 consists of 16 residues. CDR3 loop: CASSRRQGALTGELFF. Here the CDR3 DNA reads TGTGCCAGCAGCCGTCGACAGGGGGCGCTGACCGGGGAGCTGTTTTTT.

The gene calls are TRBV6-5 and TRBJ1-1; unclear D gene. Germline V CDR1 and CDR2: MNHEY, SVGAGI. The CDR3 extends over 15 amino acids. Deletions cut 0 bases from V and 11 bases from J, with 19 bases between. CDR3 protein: CASSYSYALRDAAFF. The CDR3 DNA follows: TGTGCCAGCAGTTACTCATATGCGTTGAGAGATGCGGCTTTCTTT.

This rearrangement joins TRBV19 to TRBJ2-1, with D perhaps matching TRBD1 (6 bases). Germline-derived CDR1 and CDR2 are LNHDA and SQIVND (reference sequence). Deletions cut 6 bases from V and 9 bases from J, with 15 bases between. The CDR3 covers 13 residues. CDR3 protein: CASSPEGRGEQFF. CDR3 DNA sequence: TGTGCCAGTAGCCCCGAGGGCAGGGGTGAGCAGTTCTTC.

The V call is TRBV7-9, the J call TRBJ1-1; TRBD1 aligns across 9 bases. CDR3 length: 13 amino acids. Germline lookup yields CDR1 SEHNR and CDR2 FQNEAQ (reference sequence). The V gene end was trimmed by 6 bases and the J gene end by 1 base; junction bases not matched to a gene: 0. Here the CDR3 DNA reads TGTGCCAGCAGGGGACAGGGGAACACTGAAGCTTTCTTT. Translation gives CASRGQGNTEAFF.

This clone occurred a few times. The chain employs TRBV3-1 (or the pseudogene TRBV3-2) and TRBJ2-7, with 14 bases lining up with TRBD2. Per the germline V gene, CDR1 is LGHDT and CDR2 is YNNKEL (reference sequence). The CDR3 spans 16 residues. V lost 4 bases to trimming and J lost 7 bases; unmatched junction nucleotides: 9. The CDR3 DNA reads TGTGCCAGCAGCCCGGCCGGGACTAGCGGGAGAGGAGAGCAGTACTTC. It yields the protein CASSPAGTSGRGEQYF.

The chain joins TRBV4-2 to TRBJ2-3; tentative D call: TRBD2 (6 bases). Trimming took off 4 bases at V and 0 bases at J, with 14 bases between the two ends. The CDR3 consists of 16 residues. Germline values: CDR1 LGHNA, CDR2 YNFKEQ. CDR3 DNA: TGTGCCAGCAGCCGAAACCCCGGGACTAGCACAGATACGCAGTATTTT. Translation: CASSRNPGTSTDTQYF.

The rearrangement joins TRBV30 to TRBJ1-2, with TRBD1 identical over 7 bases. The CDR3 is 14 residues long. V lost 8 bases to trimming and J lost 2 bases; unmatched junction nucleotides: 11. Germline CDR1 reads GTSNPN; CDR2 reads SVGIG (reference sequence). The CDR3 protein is CARISDRSNYGYTF. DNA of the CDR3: TGTGCCCGGATATCGGACAGGTCCAACTATGGCTACACCTTC.

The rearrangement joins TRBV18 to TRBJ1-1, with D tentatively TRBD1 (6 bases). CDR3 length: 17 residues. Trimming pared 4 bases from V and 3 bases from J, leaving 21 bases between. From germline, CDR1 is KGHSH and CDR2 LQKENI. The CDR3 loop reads CASSRPGGARDYTEAFF. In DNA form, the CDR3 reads TGTGCCAGCTCACGTCCTGGGGGGGCCCGGGATTACACTGAAGCTTTCTTT. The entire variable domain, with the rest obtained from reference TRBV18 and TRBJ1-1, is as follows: NAGVMQNPRHLVRRRGQEARLRCSPMKGHSHVYWYRQLPEEGLKFMVYLQKENIIDESGMPKERFSAEFPKEGPSILRIQQVVRGDSAAYFCASSRPGGARDYTEAFFGQGTRLTVV.

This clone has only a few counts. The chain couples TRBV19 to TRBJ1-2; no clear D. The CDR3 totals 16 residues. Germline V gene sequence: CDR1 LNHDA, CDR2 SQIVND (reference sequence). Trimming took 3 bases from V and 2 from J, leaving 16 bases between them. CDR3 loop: CASSISSEGENYGYTF. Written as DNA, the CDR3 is TGTGCCAGTAGTATCAGTTCCGAGGGAGAGAACTATGGCTACACCTTC.

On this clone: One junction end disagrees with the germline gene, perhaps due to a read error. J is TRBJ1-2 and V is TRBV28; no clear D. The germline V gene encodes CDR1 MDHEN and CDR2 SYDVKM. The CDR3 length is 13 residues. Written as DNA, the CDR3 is TGTGCCAGCAGTTTAGAATTCAGTTCGAGGTTGGAGTTC. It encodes CASSLEFSSRLEF.

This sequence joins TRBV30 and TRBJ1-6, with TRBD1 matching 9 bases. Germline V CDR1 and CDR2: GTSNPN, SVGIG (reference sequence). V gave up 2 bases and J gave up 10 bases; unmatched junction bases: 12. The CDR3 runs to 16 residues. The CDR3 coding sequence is TGTGCCTGGAGTCCCCGGGGGGACAGGGTTGGGTCACCCCTCCACTTT. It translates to CAWSPRGDRVGSPLHF.

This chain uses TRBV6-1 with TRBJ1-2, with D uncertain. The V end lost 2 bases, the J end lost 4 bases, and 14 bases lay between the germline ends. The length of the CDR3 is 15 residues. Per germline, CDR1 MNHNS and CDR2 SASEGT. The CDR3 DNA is TGTGCCAGCAGTGAAACCCGTGACACGGTCTATGGCTACACCTTC. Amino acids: CASSETRDTVYGYTF.

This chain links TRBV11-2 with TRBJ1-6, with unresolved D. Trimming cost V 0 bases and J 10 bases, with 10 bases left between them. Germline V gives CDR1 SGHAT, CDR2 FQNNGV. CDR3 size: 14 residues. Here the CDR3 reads CASSLDTTGSPLHF. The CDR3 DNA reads TGTGCCAGCAGCTTAGACACTACGGGGTCACCCCTCCACTTT.

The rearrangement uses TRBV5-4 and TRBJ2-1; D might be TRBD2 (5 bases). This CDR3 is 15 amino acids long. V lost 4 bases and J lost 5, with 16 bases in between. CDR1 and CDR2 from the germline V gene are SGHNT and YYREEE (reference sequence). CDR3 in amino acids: CASSPDSWEHNEQFF. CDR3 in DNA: TGTGCCAGCAGCCCTGACTCCTGGGAGCACAATGAGCAGTTCTTC.

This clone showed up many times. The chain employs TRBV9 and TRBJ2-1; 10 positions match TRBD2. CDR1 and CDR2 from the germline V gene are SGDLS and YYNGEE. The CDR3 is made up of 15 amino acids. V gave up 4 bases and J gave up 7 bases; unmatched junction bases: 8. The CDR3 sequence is CASSPPLAGDNEQFF. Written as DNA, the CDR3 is TGTGCCAGCAGCCCCCCCCTAGCGGGGGATAATGAGCAGTTCTTC.